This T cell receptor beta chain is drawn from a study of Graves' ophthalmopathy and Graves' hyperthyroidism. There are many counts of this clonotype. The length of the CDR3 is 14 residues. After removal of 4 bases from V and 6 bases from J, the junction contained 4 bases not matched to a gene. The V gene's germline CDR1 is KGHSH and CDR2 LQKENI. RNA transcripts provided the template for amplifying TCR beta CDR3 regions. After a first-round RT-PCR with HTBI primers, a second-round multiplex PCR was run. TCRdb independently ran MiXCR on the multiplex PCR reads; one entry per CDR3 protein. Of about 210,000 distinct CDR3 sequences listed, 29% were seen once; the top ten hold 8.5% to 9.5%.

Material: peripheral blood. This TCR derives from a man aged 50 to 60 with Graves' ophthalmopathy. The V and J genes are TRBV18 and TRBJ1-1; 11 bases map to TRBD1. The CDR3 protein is CASSRTGGESEAFF. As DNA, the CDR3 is TGTGCCAGCTCACGGACAGGGGGCGAGTCTGAAGCTTTCTTT. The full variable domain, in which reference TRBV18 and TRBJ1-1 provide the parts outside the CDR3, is NAGVMQNPRHLVRRRGQEARLRCSPMKGHSHVYWYRQLPEEGLKFMVYLQKENIIDESGMPKERFSAEFPKEGPSILRIQQVVRGDSAAYFCASSRTGGESEAFFGQGTRLTVV.